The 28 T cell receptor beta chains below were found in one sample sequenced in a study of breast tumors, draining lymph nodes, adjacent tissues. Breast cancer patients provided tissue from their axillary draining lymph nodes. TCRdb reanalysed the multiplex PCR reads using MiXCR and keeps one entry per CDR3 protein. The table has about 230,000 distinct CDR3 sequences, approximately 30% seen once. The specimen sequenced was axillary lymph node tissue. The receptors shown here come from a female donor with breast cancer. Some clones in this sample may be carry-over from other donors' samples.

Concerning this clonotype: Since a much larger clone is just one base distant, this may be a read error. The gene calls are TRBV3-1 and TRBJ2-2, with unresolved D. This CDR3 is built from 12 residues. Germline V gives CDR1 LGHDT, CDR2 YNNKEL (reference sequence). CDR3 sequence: CVSSFIPGELFF. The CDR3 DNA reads TGTGTCAGCAGCTTTATCCCCGGGGAGCTGTTTTTT.

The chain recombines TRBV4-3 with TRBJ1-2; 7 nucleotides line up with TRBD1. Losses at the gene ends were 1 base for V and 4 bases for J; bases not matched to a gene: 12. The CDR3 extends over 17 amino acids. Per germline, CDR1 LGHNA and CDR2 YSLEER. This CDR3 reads CASSQVAGTAAIYGYTF. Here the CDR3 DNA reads TGCGCCAGCAGCCAAGTGGCAGGGACAGCGGCTATCTATGGCTACACCTTC.

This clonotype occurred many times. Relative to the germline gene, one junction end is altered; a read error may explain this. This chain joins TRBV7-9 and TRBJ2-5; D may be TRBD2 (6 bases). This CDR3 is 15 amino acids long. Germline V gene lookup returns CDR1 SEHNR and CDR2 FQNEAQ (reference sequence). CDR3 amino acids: CASSLDSGSGETQHF. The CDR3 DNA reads TGTGCCAGCAGCTTGGATAGCGGATCGGGAGAGACCCAGCACTTC. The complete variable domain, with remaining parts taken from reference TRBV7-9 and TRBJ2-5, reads DTGVSQNPRHKITKRGQNVTFRCDPISEHNRLYWYRQTLGQGPEFLTYFQNEAQLEKSRLLSDRFSAERPKGSFSTLEIQRTEQGDSAMYLCASSLDSGSGETQHFGPGTRLLVL.

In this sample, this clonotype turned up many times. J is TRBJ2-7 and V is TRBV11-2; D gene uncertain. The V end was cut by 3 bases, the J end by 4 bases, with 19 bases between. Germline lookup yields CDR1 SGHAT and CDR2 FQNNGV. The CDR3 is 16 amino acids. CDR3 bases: TGTGCCAGCAGCTTTTTTTCGACTCGGGCGAATTACGAGCAGTACTTC. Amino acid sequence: CASSFFSTRANYEQYF. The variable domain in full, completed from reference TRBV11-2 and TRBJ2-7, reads EAGVAQSPRYKIIEKRQSVAFWCNPISGHATLYWYQQILGQGPKLLIQFQNNGVVDDSQLPKDRFSAERLKGVDSTLKIQPAKLEDSAVYLCASSFFSTRANYEQYFGPGTRLTVT.

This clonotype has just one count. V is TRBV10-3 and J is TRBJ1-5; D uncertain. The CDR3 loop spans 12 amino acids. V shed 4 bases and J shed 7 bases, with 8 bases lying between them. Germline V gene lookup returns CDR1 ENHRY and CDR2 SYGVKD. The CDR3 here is CAISASGQPQHF. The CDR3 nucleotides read TGTGCCATCAGTGCCTCGGGGCAGCCCCAGCATTTT.

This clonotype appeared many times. The CDR3 sequence is CASRDRGYNEQFF. The CDR3, as DNA: TGTGCCAGCAGGGACAGAGGCTACAATGAGCAGTTCTTC. The chain carries TRBV2 and TRBJ2-1, with D possibly matching TRBD1 (6 bases). V lost 6 bases to trimming and J lost 3 bases, with 9 bases between them. Germline CDR1 reads SNHLY; CDR2 reads FYNNEI. The CDR3 is 13 amino acids.

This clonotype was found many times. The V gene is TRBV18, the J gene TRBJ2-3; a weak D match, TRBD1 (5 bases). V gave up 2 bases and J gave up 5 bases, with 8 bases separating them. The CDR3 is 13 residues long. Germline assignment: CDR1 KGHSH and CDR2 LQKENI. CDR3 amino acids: CASSPTQGDTQYF. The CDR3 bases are TGTGCCAGCTCACCAACCCAGGGAGATACGCAGTATTTT. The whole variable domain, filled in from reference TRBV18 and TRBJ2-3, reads NAGVMQNPRHLVRRRGQEARLRCSPMKGHSHVYWYRQLPEEGLKFMVYLQKENIIDESGMPKERFSAEFPKEGPSILRIQQVVRGDSAAYFCASSPTQGDTQYFGPGTRLTVL.

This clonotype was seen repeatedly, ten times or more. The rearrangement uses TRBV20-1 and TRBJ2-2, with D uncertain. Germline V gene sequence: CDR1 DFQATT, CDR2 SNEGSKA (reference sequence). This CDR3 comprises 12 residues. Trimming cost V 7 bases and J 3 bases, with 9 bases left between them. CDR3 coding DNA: TGCAGTGGTACTACACACACCGGGGAGCTGTTTTTT. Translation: CSGTTHTGELFF.

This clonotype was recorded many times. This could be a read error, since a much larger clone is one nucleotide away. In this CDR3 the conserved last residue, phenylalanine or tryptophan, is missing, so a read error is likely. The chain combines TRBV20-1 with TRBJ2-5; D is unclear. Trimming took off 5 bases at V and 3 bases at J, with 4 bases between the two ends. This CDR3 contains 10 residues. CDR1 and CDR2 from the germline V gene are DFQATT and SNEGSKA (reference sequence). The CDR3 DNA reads TGCAGTGCTGACAAAGAGACCCAGTACTCC. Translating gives CSADKETQYS.

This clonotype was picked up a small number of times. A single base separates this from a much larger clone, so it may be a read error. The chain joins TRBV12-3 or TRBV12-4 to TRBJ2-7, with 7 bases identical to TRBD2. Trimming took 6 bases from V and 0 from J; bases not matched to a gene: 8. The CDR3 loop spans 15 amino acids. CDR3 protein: CASSDLAVSSYEQYF. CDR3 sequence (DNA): TGTGCCAGCAGCGACCTAGCGGTGAGCTCCTACGAGCAGTACTTC.

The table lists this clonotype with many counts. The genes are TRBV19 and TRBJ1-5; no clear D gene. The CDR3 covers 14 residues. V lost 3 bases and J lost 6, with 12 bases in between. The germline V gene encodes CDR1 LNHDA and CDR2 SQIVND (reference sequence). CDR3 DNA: TGTGCCAGTAGTATCAAAAGGGTTGGTCAGCCCCAGCATTTT. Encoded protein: CASSIKRVGQPQHF.

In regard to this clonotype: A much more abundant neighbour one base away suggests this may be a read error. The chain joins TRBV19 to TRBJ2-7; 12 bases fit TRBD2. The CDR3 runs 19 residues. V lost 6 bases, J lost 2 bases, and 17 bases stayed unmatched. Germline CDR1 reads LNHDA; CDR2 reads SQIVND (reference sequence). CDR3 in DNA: TGTGCCAGTAGCCAACGCCAGTCGCCTAGCGGGGGGGGACCCTACGAGCAGTACTTC. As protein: CASSQRQSPSGGGPYEQYF.

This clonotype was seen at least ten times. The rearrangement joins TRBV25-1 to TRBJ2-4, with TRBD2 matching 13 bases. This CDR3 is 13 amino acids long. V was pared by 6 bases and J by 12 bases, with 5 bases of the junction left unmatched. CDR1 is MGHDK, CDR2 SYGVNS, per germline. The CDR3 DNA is TGTGCCAGCAGCGGACTAGCGGGGGCAAGTCAGTACTTC. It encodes CASSGLAGASQYF.

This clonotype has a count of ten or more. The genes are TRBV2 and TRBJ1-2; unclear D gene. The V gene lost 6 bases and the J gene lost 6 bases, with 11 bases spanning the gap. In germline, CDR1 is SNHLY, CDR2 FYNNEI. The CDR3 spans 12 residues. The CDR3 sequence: CASRVGRHGYTF. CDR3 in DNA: TGTGCCAGCAGGGTCGGGCGTCATGGCTACACCTTC.

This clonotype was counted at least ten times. The CDR3 is CASSFLILGQAGNTIYF. CDR3 DNA sequence: TGTGCCAGCAGCTTTTTAATCCTGGGACAGGCTGGAAACACCATATATTTT. J is TRBJ1-3 and V is TRBV13; the match to TRBD1 covers 8 bases. This CDR3 region has 17 residues. With 3 bases clipped from V and 2 bases from J, the junction kept 9 bases outside the gene matches. Germline loops: CDR1 PRHDT, CDR2 FYEKMQ (reference sequence).

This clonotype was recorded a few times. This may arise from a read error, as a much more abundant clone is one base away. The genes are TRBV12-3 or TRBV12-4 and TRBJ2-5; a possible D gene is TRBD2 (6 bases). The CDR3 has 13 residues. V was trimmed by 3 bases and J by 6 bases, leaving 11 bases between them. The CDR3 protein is CASSFGGGQTQYF. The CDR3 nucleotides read TGTGCCAGCAGTTTCGGGGGTGGACAGACCCAGTACTTC.

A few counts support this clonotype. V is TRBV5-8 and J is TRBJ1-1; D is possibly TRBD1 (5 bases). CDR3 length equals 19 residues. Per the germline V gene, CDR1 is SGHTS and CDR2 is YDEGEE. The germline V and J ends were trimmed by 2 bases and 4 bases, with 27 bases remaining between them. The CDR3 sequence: CASSFTYSRDPKEGTEAFF. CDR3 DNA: TGTGCCAGCAGCTTTACATATTCCCGGGACCCAAAGGAGGGCACTGAAGCTTTCTTT.

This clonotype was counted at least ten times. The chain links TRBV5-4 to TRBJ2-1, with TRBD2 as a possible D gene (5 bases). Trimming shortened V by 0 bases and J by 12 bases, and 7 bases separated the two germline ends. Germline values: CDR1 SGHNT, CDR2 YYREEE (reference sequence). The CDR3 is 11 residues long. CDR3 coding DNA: TGTGCCAGCAGCTTGGGGCGGGCGCAGTTCTTC. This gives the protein CASSLGRAQFF.

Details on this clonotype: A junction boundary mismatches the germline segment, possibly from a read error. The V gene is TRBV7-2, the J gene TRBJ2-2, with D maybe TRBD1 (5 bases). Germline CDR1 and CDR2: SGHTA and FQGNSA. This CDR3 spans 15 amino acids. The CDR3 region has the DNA TGTGCCGGCAGCTTGGGGCTAGGTAACACCGGGGAGCTGTTTTTT. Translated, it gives CAGSLGLGNTGELFF. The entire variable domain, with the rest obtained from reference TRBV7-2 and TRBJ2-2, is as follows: GAGVSQSPSNKVTEKGKDVELRCDPISGHTALYWYRQSLGQGLEFLIYFQGNSAPDKSGLPSDRFSAERTGGSVSTLTIQRTQQEDSAVYLCAGSLGLGNTGELFFGEGSRLTVL.

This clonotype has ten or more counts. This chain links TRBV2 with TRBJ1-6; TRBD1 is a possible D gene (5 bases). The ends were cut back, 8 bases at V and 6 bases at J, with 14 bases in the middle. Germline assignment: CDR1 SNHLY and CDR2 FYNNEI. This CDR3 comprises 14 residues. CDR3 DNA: TGTGCCAGCGGGGCGGACACCCCTAATTCACCCCTCCACTTT. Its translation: CASGADTPNSPLHF.

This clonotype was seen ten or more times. CDR3 bases: TGCGCCAGCAGCTTGATGGGGAGGCAAGAGACCCAGTACTTC. Encoded protein: CASSLMGRQETQYF. The chain carries TRBV5-1 and TRBJ2-5, with a possible D match to TRBD2 (6 bases). Germline V gene data show CDR1 as SGHRS and CDR2 as YFSETQ. V lost 1 base, J lost 2 bases, and 9 bases lay in between. This CDR3 has 14 amino acids.

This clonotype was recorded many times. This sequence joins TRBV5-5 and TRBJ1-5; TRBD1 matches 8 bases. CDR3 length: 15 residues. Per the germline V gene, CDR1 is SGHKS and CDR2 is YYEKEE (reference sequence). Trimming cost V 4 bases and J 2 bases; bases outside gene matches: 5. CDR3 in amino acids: CASSLTGGGNQPQHF. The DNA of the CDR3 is TGTGCCAGCAGCCTCACAGGGGGTGGCAATCAGCCCCAGCATTTT. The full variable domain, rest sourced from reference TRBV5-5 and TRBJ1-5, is DAGVTQSPTHLIKTRGQQVTLRCSPISGHKSVSWYQQVLGQGPQFIFQYYEKEERGRGNFPDRFSARQFPNYSSELNVNALLLGDSALYLCASSLTGGGNQPQHFGDGTRLSIL.

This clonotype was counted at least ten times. Here the CDR3 reads CASSYRGLAGYNEQFF. CDR3 sequence (DNA): TGTGCCAGCAGTTACCGTGGACTAGCGGGGTACAATGAGCAGTTCTTC. The chain carries TRBV6-1 and TRBJ2-1, with 12 positions matching TRBD2. CDR1 is MNHNS and CDR2 is SASEGT in the germline V gene. The CDR3 is 16 amino acids. The junction had 6 bases not matched to a gene; V was cut back by 5 bases and J by 4 bases.

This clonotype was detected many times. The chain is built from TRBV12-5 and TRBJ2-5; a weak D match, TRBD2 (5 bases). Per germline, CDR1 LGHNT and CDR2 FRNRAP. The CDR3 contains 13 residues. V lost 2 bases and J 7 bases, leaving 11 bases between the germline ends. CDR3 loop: CASGLSGPGTQYF. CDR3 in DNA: TGTGCTAGTGGTTTGAGCGGCCCCGGGACCCAGTACTTC.

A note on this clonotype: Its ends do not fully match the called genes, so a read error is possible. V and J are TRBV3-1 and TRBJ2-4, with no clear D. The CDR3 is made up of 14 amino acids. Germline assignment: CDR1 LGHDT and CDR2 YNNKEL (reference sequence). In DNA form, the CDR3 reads TGTGCCAGCAGCCAAGAGGCGCACCAAAACGTTCAGTACTTC. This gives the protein CASSQEAHQNVQYF.

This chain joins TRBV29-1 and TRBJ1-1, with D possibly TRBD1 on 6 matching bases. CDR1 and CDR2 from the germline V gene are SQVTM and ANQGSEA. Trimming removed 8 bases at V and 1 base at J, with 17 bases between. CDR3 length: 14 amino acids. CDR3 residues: CSFPVGGSNTEAFF. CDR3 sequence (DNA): TGCAGCTTCCCCGTGGGGGGCTCGAACACTGAAGCTTTCTTT.

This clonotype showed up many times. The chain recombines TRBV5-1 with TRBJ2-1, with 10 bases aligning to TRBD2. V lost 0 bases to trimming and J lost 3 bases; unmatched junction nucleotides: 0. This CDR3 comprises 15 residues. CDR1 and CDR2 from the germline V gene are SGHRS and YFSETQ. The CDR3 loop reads CASSLGLAGYNEQFF. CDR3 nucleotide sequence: TGCGCCAGCAGCTTGGGACTAGCGGGCTACAATGAGCAGTTCTTC. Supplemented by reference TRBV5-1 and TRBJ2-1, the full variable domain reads KAGVTQTPRYLIKTRGQQVTLSCSPISGHRSVSWYQQTPGQGLQFLFEYFSETQRNKGNFPGRFSGRQFSNSRSEMNVSTLELGDSALYLCASSLGLAGYNEQFFGPGTRLTVL.

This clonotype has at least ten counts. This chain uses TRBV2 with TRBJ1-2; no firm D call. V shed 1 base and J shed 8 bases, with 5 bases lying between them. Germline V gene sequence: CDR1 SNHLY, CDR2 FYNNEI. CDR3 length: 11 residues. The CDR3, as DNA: TGTGCCAGCAGTGAAGTTTTAGGCTACACCTTC. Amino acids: CASSEVLGYTF.